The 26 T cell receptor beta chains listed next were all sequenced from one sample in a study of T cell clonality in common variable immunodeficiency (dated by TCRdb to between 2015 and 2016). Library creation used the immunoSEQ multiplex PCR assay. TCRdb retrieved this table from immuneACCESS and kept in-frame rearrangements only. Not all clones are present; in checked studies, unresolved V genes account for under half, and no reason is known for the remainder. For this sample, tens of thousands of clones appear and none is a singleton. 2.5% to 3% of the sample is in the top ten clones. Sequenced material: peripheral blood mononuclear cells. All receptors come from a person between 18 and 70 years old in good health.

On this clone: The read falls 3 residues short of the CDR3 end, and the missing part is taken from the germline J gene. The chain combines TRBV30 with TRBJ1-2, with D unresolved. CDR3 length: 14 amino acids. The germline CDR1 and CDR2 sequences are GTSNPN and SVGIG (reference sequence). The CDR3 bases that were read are TGTGCCTCCAACGGGCGGGATCCGCACAATGAC. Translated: CASNGRDPHND. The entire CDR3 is CASNGRDPHNDYTF. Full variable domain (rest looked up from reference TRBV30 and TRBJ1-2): SQTIHQWPATLVQPVGSPLSLECTVEGTSNPNLYWYRQAAGRGLQLLFYSVGIGQISSEVPQNLSASRPQDRQFILSSKKLLLSDSGFYLCASNGRDPHNDYTFGSGTRLTVV.

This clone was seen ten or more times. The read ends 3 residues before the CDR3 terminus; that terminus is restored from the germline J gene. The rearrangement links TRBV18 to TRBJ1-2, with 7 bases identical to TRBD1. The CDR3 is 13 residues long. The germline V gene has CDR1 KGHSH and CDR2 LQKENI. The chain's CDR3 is CASSPRQGDGYTF. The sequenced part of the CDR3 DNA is TGTGCCAGCTCACCCCGACAGGGCGACGGC.

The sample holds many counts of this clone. CDR3 protein: CASSISFGLAVSYNEQFF. The CDR3 DNA, read in part, is TGTGCCAGTAGTATATCTTTCGGGCTAGCGGTCTCCTACAATGAG. The rearrangement joins TRBV19 to TRBJ2-1; 7 bases align to TRBD2. The observed sequence ends 3 residues before the CDR3 terminus, with the missing tail filled in from the germline J gene. Trimming cost V 2 bases and J 0 bases; bases outside gene matches: 10. The CDR3 runs 18 residues. Germline V CDR1 and CDR2: LNHDA, SQIVND (reference sequence).

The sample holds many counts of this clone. The DNA read from the CDR3 is TGTGCCAGCAGCTTGACCCGGAACTATGGC. It codes for CASSLTRNYG. The full CDR3 reads CASSLTRNYGYTF. The chain has TRBV5-4 and TRBJ1-2, with unresolved D. The observed sequence ends 3 residues before the CDR3 terminus, with the missing tail filled in from the germline J gene. The CDR3 runs 13 residues. Per germline, CDR1 SGHNT and CDR2 YYREEE (reference sequence). Trimming pared 1 base from V and 2 bases from J, leaving 6 bases between.

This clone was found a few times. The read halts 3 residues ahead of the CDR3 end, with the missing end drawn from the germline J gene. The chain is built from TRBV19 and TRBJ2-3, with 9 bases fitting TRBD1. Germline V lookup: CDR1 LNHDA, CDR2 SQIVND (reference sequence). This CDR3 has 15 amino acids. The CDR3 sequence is CASSVRGQGQETQYF. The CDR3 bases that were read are TGTGCCAGTAGTGTTCGTGGACAGGGGCAAGAGACG.

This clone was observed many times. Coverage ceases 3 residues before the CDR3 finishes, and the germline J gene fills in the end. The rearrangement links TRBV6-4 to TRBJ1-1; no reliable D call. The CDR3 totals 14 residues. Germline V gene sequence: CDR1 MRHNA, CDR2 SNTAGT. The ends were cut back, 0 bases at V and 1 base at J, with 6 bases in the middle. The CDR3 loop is CASSDSAGNTEAFF. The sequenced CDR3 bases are TGTGCCAGCAGTGACTCAGCAGGGAACACTGAA.

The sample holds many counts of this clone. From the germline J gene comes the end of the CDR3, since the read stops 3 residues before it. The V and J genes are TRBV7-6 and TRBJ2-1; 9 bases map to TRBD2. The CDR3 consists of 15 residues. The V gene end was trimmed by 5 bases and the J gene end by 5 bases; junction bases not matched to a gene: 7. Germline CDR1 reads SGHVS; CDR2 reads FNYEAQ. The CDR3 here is CASSARLAVDNEQFF. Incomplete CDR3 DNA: TGTGCCAGCAGCGCCAGACTAGCGGTAGACAATGAG. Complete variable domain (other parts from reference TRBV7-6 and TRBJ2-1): GAGVSQSPRYKVTKRGQDVALRCDPISGHVSLYWYRQALGQGPEFLTYFNYEAQQDKSGLPNDRFSAERPEGSISTLTIQRTEQRDSAMYRCASSARLAVDNEQFFGPGTRLTVL.

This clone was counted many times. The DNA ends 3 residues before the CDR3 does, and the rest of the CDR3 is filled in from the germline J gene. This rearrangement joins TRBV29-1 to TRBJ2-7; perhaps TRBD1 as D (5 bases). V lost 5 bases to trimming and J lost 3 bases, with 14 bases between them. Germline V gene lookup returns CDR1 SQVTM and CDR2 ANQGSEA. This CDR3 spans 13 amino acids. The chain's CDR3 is CSVTIQDIYEQYF. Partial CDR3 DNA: TGCAGCGTTACGATACAGGACATCTACGAG.

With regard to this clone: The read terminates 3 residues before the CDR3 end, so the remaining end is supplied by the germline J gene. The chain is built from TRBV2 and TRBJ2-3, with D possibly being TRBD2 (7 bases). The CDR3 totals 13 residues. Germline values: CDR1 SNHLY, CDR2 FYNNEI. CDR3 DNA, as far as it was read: TGTGCCAGCGAGGGGGGGGGCCAACAGCCG. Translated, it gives CASEGGGQQP. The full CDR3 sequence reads CASEGGGQQPQYF.

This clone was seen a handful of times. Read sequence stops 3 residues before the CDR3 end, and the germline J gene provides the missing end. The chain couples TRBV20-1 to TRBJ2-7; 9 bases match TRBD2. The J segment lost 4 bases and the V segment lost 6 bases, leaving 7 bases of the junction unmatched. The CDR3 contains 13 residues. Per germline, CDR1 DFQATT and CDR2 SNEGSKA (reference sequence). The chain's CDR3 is CSAIGTSRYEQYF. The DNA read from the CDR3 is TGCAGTGCCATCGGGACTAGCCGGTACGAG.

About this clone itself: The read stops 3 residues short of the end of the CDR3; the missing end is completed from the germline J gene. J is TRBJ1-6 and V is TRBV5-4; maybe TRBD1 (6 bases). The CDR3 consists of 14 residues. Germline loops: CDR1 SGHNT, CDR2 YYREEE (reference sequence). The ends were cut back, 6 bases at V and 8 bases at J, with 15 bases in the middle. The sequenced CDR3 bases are TGTGCCAGCACACCACAGGGTGTCTATTCACCC. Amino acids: CASTPQGVYSP. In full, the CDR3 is CASTPQGVYSPLHF.

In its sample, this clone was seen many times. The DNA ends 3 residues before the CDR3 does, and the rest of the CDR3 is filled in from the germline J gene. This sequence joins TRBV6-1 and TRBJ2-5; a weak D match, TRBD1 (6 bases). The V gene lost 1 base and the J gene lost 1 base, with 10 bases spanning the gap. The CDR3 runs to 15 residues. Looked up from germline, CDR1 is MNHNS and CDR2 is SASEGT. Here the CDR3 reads CASSEVLTGQETQYF. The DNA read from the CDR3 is TGTGCCAGCAGTGAAGTGTTGACAGGCCAAGAGACC.

The covered CDR3 bases are TGTGCCAGCAGCTTGGCTGGGGCCGGGACATACGAG. This encodes CASSLAGAGTYE. The whole CDR3 sequence reads CASSLAGAGTYEQYF. The chain is built from TRBV5-4 and TRBJ2-7; D is perhaps TRBD1 (6 bases). The CDR3 is cut off 3 residues early in the read; its end comes from the germline J gene. This CDR3 is 15 amino acids long. With 0 bases removed from V and 4 bases from J, the gap between germline ends came to 14 bases. Germline CDR1 and CDR2: SGHNT and YYREEE (reference sequence).

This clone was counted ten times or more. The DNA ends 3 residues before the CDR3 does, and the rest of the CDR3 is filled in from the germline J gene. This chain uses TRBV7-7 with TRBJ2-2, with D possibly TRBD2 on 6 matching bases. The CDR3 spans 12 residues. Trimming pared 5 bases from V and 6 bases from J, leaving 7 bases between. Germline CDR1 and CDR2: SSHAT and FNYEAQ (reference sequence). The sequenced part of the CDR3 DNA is TGTGCCAGCAGCCCTAGCGCCGGGGAG. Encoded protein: CASSPSAGE. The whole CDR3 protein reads CASSPSAGELFF.

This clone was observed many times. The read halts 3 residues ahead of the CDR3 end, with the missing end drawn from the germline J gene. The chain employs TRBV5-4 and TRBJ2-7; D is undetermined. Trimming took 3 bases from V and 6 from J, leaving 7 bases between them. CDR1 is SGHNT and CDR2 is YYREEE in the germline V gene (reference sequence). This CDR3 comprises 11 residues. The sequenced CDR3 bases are TGTGCCAGCAGCTCCCCCTCCGAG. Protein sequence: CASSSPSE. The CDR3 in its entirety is CASSSPSEQYF.

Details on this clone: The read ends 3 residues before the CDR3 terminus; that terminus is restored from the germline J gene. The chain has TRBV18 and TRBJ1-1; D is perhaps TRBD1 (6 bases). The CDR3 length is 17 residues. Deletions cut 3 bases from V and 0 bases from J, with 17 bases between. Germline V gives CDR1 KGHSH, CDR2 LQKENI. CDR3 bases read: TGTGCCAGCTCACCTCCAGACAGGTCACTGATGAACACTGAA. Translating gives CASSPPDRSLMNTE. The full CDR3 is CASSPPDRSLMNTEAFF.

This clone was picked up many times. CDR3: CASSERLAGGGYEQYF. CDR3 bases read: TGTGCCAGCAGTGAACGACTAGCGGGAGGGGGCTACGAG. The rearrangement joins TRBV6-1 to TRBJ2-7; 14 bases align to TRBD2. The observed sequence ends 3 residues before the CDR3 terminus, with the missing tail filled in from the germline J gene. The CDR3 runs to 16 residues. Germline V gene data show CDR1 as MNHNS and CDR2 as SASEGT. Unmatched junction bases numbered 3, after V lost 2 bases and J lost 3 bases.

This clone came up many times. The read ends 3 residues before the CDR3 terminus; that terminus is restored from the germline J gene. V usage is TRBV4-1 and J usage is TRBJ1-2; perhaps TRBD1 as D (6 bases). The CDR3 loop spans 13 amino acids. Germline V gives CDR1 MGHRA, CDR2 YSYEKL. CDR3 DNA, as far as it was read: TGCGCCAGCAGCCAATGGAAGGGGGAAGGC. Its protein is CASSQWKGEG. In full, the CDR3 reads CASSQWKGEGYTF.

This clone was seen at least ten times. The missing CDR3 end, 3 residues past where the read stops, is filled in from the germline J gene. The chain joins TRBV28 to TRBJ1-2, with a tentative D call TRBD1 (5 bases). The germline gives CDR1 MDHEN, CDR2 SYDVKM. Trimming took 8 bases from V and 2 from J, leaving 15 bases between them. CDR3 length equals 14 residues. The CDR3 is CASGPGAGNYGYTF. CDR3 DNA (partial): TGTGCCAGCGGCCCTGGGGCAGGGAACTATGGC.

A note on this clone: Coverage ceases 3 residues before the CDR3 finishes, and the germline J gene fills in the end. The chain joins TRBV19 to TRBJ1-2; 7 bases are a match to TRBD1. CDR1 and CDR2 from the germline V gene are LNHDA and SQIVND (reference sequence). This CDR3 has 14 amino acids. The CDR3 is CASTRTGGSHDYTF. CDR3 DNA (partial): TGTGCCAGTACCCGGACAGGTGGGAGTCACGAC.

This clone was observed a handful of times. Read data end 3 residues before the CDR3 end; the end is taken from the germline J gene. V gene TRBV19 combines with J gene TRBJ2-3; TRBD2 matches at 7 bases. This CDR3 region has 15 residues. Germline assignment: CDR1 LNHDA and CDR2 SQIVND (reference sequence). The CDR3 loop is CASSTSGTIQETQYF. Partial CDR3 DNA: TGTGCCAGTAGTACCAGTGGGACTATACAAGAGACG.

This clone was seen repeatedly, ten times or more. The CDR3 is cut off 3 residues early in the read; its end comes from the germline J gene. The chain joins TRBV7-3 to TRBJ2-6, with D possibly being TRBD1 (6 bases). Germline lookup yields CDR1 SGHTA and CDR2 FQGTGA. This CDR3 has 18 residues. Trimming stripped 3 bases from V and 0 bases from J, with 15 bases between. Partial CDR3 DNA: TGTGCCAGCAGCTTGTCGTTGACAGGTTTCTCTGGGGCCAACGTC. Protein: CASSLSLTGFSGANV. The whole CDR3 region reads CASSLSLTGFSGANVLTF.

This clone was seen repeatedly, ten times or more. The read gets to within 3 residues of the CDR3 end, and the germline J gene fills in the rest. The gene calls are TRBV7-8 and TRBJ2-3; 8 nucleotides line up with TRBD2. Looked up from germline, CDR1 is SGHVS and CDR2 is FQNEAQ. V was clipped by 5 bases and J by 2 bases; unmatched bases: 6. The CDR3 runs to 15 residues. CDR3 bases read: TGTGCCAGCAGCATCATACTAGCGGTCACAGATACG. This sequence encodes CASSIILAVTDT. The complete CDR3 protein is CASSIILAVTDTQYF.

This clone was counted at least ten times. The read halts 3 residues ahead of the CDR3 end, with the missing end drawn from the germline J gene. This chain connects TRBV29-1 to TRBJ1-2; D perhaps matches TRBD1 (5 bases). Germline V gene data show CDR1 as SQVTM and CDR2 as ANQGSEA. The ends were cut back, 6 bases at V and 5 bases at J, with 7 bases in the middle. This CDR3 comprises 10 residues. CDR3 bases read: TGCAGCGTGGGGGGTTATGGC. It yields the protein CSVGGYG. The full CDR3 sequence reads CSVGGYGYTF.

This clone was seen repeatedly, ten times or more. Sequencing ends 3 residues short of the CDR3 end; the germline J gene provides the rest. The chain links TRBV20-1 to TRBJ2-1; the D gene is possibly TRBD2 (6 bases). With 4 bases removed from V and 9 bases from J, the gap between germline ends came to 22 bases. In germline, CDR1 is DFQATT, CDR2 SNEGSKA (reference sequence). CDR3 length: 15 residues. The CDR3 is CSATSGTWDYGEQFF. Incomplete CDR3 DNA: TGCAGTGCTACCTCCGGGACTTGGGATTATGGTGAG.

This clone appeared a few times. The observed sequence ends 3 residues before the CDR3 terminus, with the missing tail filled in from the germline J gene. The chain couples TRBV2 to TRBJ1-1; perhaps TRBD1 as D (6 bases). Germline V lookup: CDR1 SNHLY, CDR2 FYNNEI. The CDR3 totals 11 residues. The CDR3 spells CASSYRETAFF. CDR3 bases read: TGTGCCAGCAGCTACAGGGAGACC.